The table lists the clone carrying this T cell receptor beta chain with a few counts. Treatment meaning: oral pan-JAK inhibitor, 5-10 mg twice daily. Collection of lesional scalp punch biopsies and peripheral blood was performed in alopecia areata patients. The CDR3 is made up of 16 amino acids. Trimming shortened V by 6 bases and J by 2 bases, and 18 bases separated the two germline ends. Germline V lookup: CDR1 MNHEY, CDR2 SMNVEV (reference sequence). Once RNA had been extracted, it was reverse transcribed into cDNA to act as the sequencing template. Repertoires were generated with immunoSEQ multiplex PCR, while TCRdb's copy carries only in-frame clones and drops some. The table lists 250,000 to 350,000 clones, roughly 60% of them singletons, with about 0.88% in the top ten. The sample originates from a study of CD8+ T cells in alopecia areata.

This sequence joins TRBV27 and TRBJ2-3, with D possibly matching TRBD1 (5 bases). This sample comprised CD4+ T cells sorted from blood, obtained between weeks 51 and 52, from a patient treated with tofacitinib. The receptor was isolated from a human donor with alopecia areata. CDR3 region: CASSRWVGRATDTQYF. CDR3 DNA: TGTGCCAGCAGCCGCTGGGTCGGCAGGGCCACAGATACGCAGTATTTT.